This T cell receptor beta chain was profiled in a study of blood T cells in healthy people across ages. With regard to this clonotype: What it recognizes is unknown. A single base separates this from a much larger clone, so it may be a read error.

The study, taken as a whole, reports: Older age went with lower TCR beta diversity per million T cells, in a roughly linear way.

CDR3 size: 12 residues. V lost 3 bases and J 8 bases, leaving 7 bases between the germline ends. A second PCR, run for roughly 7 to 11 cycles, used a sample-barcoded 5' primer plus a J-beta primer mix. Each CDR3 protein gets one entry after TCRdb re-called the 5' RACE reads with MiXCR. The sample has about 650,000 distinct CDR3 sequences; 52% are singletons. V and J are TRBV12-3 or TRBV12-4 and TRBJ1-4; D gene ambiguous. Material for sequencing was blood. The TCR was taken from a woman of 80 years or more in good health. In DNA, the CDR3 is TGTGCCAGCAGTTTGGAGCAGGAAAAACTGTTTTTT. Translated, it gives CASSLEQEKLFF.